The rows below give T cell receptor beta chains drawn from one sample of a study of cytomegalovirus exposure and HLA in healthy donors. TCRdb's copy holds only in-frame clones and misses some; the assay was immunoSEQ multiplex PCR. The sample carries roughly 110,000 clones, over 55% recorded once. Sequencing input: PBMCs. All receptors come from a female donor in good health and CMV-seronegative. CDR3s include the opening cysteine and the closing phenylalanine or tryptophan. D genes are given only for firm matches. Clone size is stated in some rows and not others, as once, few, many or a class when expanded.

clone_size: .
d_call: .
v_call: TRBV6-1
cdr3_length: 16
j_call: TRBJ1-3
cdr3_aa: CASSVTQGNSGNTIYF
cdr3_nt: TGTGCCAGCAGTGTCACCCAGGGGAATTCTGGAAACACCATATATTTT

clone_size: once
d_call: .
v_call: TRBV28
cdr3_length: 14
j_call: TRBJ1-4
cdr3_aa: CASIPTREGEKLFF
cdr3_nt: TGTGCCAGCATACCTACCCGGGAAGGGGAAAAACTGTTTTTT

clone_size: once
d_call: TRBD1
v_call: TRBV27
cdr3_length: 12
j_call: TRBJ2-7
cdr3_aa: CASSLAQGVPYF
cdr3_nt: TGTGCCAGCAGTTTAGCACAGGGGGTTCCGTACTTC

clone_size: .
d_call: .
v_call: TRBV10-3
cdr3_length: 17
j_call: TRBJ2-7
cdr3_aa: CAIRREFNNPSLYEQYF
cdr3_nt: TGTGCCATCAGACGGGAGTTTAACAACCCCTCTCTTTACGAGCAGTACTTC

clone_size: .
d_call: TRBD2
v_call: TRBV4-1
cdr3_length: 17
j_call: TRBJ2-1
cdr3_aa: CASSQTTSGGVYNEQFF
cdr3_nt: TGCGCCAGCAGCCAAACGACTAGCGGGGGTGTTTACAATGAGCAGTTCTTC

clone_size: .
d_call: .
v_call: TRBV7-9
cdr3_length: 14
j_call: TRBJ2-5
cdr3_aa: CASSLKGGKETQYF
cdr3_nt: TGTGCCAGCAGCTTAAAGGGCGGGAAAGAGACCCAGTACTTC

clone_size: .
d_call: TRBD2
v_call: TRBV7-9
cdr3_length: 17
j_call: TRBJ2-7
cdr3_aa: CASSLGSGTSGSEGQYF
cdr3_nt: TGTGCCAGCAGCTTGGGATCTGGGACTAGCGGATCTGAGGGGCAGTACTTC

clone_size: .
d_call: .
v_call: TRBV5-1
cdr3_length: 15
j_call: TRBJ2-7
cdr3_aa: CASSWGDSRWGEQYF
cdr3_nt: TGCGCCAGCAGCTGGGGGGACTCCAGGTGGGGGGAGCAGTACTTC

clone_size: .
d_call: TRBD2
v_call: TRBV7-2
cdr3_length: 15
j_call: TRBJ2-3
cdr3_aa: CASSYLAGNTDTQYF
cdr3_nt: TGTGCCAGCAGCTACCTAGCGGGGAACACAGATACGCAGTATTTT

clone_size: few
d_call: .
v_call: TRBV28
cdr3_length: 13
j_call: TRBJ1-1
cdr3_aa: CASSFSGATEAFF
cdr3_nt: TGTGCCAGCAGTTTTTCAGGGGCCACTGAAGCTTTCTTT

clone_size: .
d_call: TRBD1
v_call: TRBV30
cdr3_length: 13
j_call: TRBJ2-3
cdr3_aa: CAWETGHIDTQYF
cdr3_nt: TGTGCCTGGGAGACAGGGCATATAGATACGCAGTATTTT

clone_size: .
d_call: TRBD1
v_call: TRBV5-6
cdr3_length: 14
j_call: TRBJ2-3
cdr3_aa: CASSLQGATDTQYF
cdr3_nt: TGTGCCAGCAGCTTGCAGGGGGCCACAGATACGCAGTATTTT

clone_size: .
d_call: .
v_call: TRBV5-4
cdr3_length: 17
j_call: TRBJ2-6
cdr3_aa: CASSLGVSGFGANVLTF
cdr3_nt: TGTGCCAGCAGCTTGGGGGTGTCGGGGTTTGGGGCCAACGTCCTGACTTTC

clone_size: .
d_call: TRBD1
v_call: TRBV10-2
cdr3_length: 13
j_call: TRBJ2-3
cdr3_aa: CASSRQGPDTQYF
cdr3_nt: TGCGCCAGCAGTAGACAGGGCCCAGATACGCAGTATTTT

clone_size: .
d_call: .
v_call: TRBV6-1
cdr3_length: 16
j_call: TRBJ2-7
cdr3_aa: CASSAGIGQSYYEQYF
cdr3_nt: TGTGCCAGCAGTGCCGGAATAGGACAGTCGTACTACGAGCAGTACTTC

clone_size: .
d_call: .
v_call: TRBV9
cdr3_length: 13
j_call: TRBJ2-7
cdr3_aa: CASSTRGSTEQYF
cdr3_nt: TGTGCCAGCAGCACCCGAGGATCTACCGAGCAGTACTTC

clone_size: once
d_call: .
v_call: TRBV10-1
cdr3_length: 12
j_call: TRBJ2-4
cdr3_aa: CASSETGRIQYF
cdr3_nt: TGCGCCAGCAGTGAGACAGGGCGCATTCAGTACTTC

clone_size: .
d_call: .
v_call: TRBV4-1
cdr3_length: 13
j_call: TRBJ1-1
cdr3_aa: CASSQDNNSRAFF
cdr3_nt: TGCGCCAGCAGCCAAGATAATAACAGTCGAGCTTTCTTT

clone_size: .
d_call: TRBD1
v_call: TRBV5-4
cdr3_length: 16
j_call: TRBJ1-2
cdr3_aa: CASSDVRGLTLYGYTF
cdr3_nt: TGTGCCAGCAGCGATGTCAGGGGGCTCACCTTATATGGCTACACCTTC

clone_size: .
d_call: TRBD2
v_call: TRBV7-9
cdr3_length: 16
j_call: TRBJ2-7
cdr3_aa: CASSSLRLAGASEQYF
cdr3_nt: TGTGCCAGCAGCTCCCTCCGACTAGCGGGAGCGTCCGAGCAGTACTTC

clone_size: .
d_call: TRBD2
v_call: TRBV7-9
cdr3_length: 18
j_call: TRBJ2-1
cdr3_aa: CAISGGLVSHFLYNEQFF
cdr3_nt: TGTGCCATAAGTGGGGGACTAGTGTCCCACTTCCTCTACAATGAGCAGTTCTTC

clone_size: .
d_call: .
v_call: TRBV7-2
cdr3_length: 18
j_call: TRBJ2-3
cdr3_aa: CASSLLLSGSGSADTQYF
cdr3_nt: TGTGCCAGCAGCTTATTACTGTCTGGGTCAGGCTCTGCTGATACGCAGTATTTT

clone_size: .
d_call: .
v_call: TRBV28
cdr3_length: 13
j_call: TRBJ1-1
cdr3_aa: CASFRQMNTEAFF
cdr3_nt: TGTGCCAGCTTCCGACAGATGAACACTGAAGCTTTCTTT

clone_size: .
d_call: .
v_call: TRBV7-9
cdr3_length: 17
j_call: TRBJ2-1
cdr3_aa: CASSLVSSASSYNEQFF
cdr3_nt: TGTGCCAGCAGCTTAGTTTCTAGCGCGAGCTCCTACAATGAGCAGTTCTTC

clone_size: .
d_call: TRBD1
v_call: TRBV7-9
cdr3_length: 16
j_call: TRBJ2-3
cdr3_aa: CASSPPGGRGRDTQYF
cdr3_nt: TGTGCCAGCAGTCCCCCGGGCGGCAGGGGGCGAGATACGCAGTATTTT

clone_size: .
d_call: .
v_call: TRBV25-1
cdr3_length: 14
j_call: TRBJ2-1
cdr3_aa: CASSEYTGVNEQFF
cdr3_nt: TGTGCCAGCAGTGAATATACGGGAGTGAATGAGCAGTTCTTC

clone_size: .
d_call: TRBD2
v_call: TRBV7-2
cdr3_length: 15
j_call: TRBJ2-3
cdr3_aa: CASSHTSGRGDTQYF
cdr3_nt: TGTGCCAGCAGCCATACTAGCGGGAGAGGCGATACGCAGTATTTT

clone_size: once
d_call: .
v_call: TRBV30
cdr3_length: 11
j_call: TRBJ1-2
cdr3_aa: CAWGHSYGYTF
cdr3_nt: TGTGCCTGGGGGCACAGTTATGGCTACACCTTC

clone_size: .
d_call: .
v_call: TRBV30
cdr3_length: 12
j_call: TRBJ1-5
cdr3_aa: CAWSLGNQPQHF
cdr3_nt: TGTGCCTGGAGTCTTGGCAATCAGCCCCAGCATTTT